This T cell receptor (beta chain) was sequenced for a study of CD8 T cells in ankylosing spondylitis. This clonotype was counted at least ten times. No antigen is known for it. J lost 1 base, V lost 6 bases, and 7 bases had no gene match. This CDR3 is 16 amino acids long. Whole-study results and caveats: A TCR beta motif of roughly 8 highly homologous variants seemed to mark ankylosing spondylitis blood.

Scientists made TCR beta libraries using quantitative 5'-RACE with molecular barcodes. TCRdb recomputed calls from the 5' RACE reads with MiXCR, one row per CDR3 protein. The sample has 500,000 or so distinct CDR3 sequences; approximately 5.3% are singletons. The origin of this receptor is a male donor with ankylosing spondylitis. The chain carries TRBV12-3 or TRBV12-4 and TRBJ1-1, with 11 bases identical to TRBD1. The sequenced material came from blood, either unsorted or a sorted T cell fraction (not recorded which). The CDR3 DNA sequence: TGTGCCAGCAGGAGGACAGGGGGCTTTACGAACACTGAAGCTTTCTTT. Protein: CASRRTGGFTNTEAFF.